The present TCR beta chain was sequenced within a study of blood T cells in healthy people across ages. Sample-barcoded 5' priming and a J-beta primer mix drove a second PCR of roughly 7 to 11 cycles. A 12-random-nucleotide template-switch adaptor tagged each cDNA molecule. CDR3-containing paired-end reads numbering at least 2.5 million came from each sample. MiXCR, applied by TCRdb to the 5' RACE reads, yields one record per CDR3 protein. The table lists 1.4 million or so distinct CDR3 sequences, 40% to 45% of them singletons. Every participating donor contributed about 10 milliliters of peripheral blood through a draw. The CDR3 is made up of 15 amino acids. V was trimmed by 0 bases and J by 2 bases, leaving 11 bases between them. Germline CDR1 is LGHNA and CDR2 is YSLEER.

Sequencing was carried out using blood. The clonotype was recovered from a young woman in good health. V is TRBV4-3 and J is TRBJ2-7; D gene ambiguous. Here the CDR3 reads CASSQESTYTYEQYF. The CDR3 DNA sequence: TGCGCCAGCAGCCAAGAGTCCACGTACACCTACGAGCAGTACTTC.